Below, one TCR beta chain is given with its context. What it binds is not known. This entry belongs to a study of cytomegalovirus exposure and HLA in healthy donors. Study results and limitations: Most of the TCR beta V segments (in an earlier analysis) were productive either about 87% or about 30% of the time.

The study ran its PCR with 60 Vbeta and 13 Jbeta primers. Clones were read by immunoSEQ multiplex PCR, and TCRdb kept only the in-frame ones, dropping some. The data hold some 190,000 clones, with 60% to 80% observed a single time. The CDR3 contains 14 residues. CDR1 and CDR2 from the germline V gene are SGHDN and FVKESK. Trimming pared 1 base from V and 4 bases from J, leaving 9 bases between. The chain employs TRBV14 and TRBJ2-3; D not resolved. This TCR came from a woman in her 30s in good health and CMV-seropositive. What was sequenced was PBMCs. Written as DNA, the CDR3 is TGTGCCAGCAGCCAAGGGCTAGTACCAGATACGCAGTATTTT. This translates into CASSQGLVPDTQYF.